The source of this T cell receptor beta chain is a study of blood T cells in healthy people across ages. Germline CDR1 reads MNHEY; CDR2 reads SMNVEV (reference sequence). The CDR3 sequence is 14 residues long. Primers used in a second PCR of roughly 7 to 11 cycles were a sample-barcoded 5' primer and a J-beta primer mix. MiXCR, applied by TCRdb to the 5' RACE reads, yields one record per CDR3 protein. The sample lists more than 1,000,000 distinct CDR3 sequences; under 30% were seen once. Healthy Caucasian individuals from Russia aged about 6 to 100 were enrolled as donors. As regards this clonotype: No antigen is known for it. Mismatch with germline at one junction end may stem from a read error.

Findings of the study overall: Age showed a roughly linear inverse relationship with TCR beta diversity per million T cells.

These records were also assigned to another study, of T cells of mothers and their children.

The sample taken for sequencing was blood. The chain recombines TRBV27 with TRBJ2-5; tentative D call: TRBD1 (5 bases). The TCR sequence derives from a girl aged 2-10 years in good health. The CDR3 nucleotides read TGTGTCAGCAGCCCATTTCTCAGGGAAGAGACCCAGTACTTC. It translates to CVSSPFLREETQYF.